The clone carrying this TCR beta chain was found many times. Its antigen is not identified. Germline V lookup: CDR1 SGHVS, CDR2 FQNEAQ. This CDR3 contains 15 residues. The V gene end was trimmed by 3 bases and the J gene end by 7 bases; junction bases not matched to a gene: 7. This entry comes from a study of CD8 T cells in ankylosing spondylitis. Study outcomes and limitations: Peripheral blood held disease-linked clones only at relatively low frequency, and these were CD8+. Matched ankylosing spondylitis synovial fluid reportedly showed significant enrichment of disease-linked clones. Reports of some motif variants in reactive arthritis synovial fluid and blood predate this one. Seemingly characteristic of ankylosing spondylitis blood was a TCR beta motif consisting of about 8 highly homologous variants.

Making the TCR beta libraries involved quantitative 5'-RACE with molecular barcodes. TCRdb reanalysed the 5' RACE reads using MiXCR and keeps one entry per CDR3 protein. The table has 450,000 to 550,000 distinct CDR3 sequences, over 4% seen once. Sequences were obtained from blood, either unsorted or a sorted T cell fraction (not recorded which). This receptor was identified in a male donor with ankylosing spondylitis. The J gene is TRBJ2-2, the V gene TRBV7-8, with 8 bases aligning to TRBD1. Here the CDR3 reads CASSFQGAIIGELFF. The CDR3 nucleotides are TGTGCCAGCAGCTTCCAGGGGGCGATAATCGGGGAGCTGTTTTTT. The full variable domain, with the rest looked up from reference TRBV7-8 and TRBJ2-2, is GAGVSQSPRYKVAKRGQDVALRCDPISGHVSLFWYQQALGQGPEFLTYFQNEAQLDKSGLPSDRFFAERPEGSVSTLKIQRTQQEDSAVYLCASSFQGAIIGELFFGEGSRLTVL.